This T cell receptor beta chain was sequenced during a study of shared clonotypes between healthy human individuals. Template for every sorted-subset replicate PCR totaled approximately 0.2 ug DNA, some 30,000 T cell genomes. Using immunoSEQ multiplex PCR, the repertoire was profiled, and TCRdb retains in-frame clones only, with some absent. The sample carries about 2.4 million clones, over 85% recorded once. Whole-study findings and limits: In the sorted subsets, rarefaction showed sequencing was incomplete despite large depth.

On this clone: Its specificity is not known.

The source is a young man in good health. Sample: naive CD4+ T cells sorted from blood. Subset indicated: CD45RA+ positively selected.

The CDR3 here is CASSPPGTGYEQYF. The CDR3 DNA is TGTGCCAGCAGCCCGCCCGGGACAGGGTACGAGCAGTACTTC. The chain has TRBV7-2 and TRBJ2-7; 9 positions match TRBD1. CDR3 length: 14 residues. Germline CDR1 SGHTA, CDR2 FQGNSA. V trimming: 5 bases; J trimming: 4 bases; junction bases outside the gene matches: 6. Full variable domain (outside the CDR3, taken from reference TRBV7-2 and TRBJ2-7): GAGVSQSPSNKVTEKGKDVELRCDPISGHTALYWYRQSLGQGLEFLIYFQGNSAPDKSGLPSDRFSAERTGGSVSTLTIQRTQQEDSAVYLCASSPPGTGYEQYFGPGTRLTVT.